The 5 T cell receptor beta chains reported below all come from one sample, sequenced in a study of T cells in localized non-small cell lung cancer. The assay was immunoSEQ multiplex PCR, and TCRdb's table has in-frame clones only and misses some. This table has about 13,000 clones, more than 80% appearing once. Sequences were derived from peripheral blood, sampled before any cancer treatment. The receptors shown here come from a male donor at least 60 years old with stage I squamous cell lung carcinoma.

Here the CDR3 DNA reads TGTGCCTGGAGGAAAGGTGGCTACACCTTC. Translating gives CAWRKGGYTF. The gene calls are TRBV30 and TRBJ1-2; D is uncertain. CDR3 length: 10 residues. Trimming cost V 3 bases and J 7 bases, with 6 bases left between them. Germline assignment: CDR1 GTSNPN and CDR2 SVGIG (reference sequence).

V is TRBV11-2 and J is TRBJ2-2; 8 bases line up with TRBD2. The V segment lost 1 base and the J segment 6 bases; nucleotides outside the gene matches: 4. Germline V gene lookup returns CDR1 SGHAT and CDR2 FQNNGV. The CDR3 is 15 residues long. The DNA for the CDR3 is TGTGCCAGCAGCTTAGGAGCGGGGGCTGCCGGGGAGCTGTTTTTT. This gives the protein CASSLGAGAAGELFF.

CDR3 sequence: CASSLVVGLSTEAFF. The DNA for the CDR3 is TGTGCCAGCAGCTTAGTCGTGGGATTGAGCACTGAAGCTTTCTTT. The V gene is TRBV7-9, the J gene TRBJ1-1; D not certain. This CDR3 is 15 amino acids long. The V and J ends lost 1 base and 4 bases respectively, with 13 bases between them. The germline gives CDR1 SEHNR, CDR2 FQNEAQ (reference sequence).

The V and J genes are TRBV30 and TRBJ2-3, with 11 bases matching TRBD1. The CDR3 runs to 15 residues. Germline CDR1 and CDR2: GTSNPN and SVGIG (reference sequence). Germline trimming cut 1 base from V and 4 bases from J; bases unmatched to any gene: 4. The CDR3 protein is CAWSGDRGKADTQYF. The CDR3 DNA reads as TGTGCCTGGAGTGGGGACAGGGGGAAGGCAGATACGCAGTATTTT. Supplemented by reference TRBV30 and TRBJ2-3, the full variable domain reads SQTIHQWPATLVQPVGSPLSLECTVEGTSNPNLYWYRQAAGRGLQLLFYSVGIGQISSEVPQNLSASRPQDRQFILSSKKLLLSDSGFYLCAWSGDRGKADTQYFGPGTRLTVL.

The chain combines TRBV19 with TRBJ2-7, with 13 bases identical to TRBD2. Germline loops: CDR1 LNHDA, CDR2 SQIVND (reference sequence). The CDR3 has 15 amino acids. Trimming at V came to 5 bases and at J to 9 bases, leaving 10 bases not matched to a gene. The CDR3 DNA follows: TGTGCCAGTAGTTCGACCGGGACTAGCGGGATGGGGCAGTACTTC. Residues: CASSSTGTSGMGQYF.